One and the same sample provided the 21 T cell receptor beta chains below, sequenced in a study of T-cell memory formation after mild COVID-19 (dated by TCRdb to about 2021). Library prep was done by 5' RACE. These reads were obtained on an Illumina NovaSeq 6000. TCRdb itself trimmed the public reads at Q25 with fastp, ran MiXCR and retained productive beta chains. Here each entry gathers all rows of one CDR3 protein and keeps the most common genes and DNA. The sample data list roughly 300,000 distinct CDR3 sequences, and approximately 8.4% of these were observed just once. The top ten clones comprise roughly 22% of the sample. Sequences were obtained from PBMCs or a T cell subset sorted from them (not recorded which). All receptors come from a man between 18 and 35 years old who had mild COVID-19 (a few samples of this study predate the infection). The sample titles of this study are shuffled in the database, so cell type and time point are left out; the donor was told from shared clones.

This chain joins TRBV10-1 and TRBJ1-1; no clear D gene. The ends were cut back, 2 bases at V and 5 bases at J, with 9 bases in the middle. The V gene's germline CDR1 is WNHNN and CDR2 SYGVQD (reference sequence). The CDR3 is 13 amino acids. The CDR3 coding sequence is TGCGCCAGCAGTGAGGAAAGGGAAACTGAAGCTTTCTTT. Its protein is CASSEERETEAFF.

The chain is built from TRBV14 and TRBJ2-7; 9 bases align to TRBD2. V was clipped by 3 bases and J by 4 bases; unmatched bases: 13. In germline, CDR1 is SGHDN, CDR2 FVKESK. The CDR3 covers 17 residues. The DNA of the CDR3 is TGTGCCAGCAGCCACCCGACATCTAGCGGGGTGACGTACGAGCAGTACTTC. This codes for CASSHPTSSGVTYEQYF.

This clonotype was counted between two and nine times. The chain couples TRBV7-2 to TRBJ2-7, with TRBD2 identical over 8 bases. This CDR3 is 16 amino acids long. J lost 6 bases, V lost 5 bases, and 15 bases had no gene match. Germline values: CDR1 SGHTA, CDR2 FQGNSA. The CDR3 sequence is CASSRKPGLVGCEQYV. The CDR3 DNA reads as TGTGCCAGCAGCCGCAAACCGGGACTAGTTGGCTGCGAGCAGTACGTC.

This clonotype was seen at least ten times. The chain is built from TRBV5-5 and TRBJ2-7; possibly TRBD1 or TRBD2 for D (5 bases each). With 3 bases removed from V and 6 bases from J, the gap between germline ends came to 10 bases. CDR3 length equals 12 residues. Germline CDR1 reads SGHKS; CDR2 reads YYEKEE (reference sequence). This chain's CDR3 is CASSSGAPEQYV. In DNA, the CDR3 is TGTGCCAGCAGCTCCGGGGCCCCCGAGCAGTACGTC.

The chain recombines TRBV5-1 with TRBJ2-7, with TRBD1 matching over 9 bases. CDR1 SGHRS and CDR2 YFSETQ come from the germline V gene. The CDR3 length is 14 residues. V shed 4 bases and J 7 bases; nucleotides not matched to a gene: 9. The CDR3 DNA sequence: TGCGCCAGCAGCCGGGGACAGGGATCGGCTGAGCAGTACGTC. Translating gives CASSRGQGSAEQYV.

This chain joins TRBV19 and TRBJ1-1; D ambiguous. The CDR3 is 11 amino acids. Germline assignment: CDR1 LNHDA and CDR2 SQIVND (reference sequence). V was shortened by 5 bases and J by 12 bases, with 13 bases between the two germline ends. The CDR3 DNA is TGTGCCAGTAGTCGAAACATTGCAACTTTCTTT. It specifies CASSRNIATFF. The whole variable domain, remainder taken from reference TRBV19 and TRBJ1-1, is DGGITQSPKYLFRKEGQNVTLSCEQNLNHDAMYWYRQDPGQGLRLIYYSQIVNDFQKGDIAEGYSVSREKKESFPLTVTSAQKNPTAFYLCASSRNIATFFGQGTRLTVV.

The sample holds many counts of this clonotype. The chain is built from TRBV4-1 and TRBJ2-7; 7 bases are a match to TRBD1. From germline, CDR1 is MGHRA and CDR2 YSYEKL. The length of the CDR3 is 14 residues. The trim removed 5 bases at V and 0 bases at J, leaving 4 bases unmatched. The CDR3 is CASSNRQGSYEQYF. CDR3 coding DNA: TGCGCCAGCAGCAACCGACAGGGCTCCTACGAGCAGTACTTC.

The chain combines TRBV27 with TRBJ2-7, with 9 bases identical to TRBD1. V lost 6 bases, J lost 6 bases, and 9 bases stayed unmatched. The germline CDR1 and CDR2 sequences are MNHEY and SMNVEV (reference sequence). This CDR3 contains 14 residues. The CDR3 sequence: CASRLGQGLREQYF. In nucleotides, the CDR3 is TGTGCCAGCAGGTTAGGACAGGGGCTTCGCGAGCAGTACTTC.

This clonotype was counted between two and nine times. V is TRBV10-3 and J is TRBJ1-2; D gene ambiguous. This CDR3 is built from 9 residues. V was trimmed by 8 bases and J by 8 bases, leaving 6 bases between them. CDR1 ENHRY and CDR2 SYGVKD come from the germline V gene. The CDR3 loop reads CAIRRGYTF. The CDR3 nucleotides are TGTGCCATCCGAAGGGGCTACACCTTC.

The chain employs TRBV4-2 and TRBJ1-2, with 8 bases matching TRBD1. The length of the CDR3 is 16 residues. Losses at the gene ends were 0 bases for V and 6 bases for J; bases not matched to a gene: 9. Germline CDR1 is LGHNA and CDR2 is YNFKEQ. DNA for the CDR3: TGTGCCAGCAGCCAAGATATAGGACAGGGCGGGGATGGCTACACCTTC. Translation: CASSQDIGQGGDGYTF.

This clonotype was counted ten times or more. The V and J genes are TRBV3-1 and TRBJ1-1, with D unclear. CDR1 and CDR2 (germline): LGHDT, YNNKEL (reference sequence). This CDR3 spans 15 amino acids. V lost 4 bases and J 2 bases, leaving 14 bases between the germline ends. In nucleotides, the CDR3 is TGTGCCAGCAGCCCTGGATTTGGATTTAACACTGAAGCTTTCTTT. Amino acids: CASSPGFGFNTEAFF.

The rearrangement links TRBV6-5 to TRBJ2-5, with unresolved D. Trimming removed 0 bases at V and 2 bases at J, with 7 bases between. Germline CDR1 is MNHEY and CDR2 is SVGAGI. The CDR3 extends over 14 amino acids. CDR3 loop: CASSYSSRQETQYF. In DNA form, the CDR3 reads TGTGCCAGCAGTTACTCGTCCAGGCAAGAGACCCAGTACTTC.

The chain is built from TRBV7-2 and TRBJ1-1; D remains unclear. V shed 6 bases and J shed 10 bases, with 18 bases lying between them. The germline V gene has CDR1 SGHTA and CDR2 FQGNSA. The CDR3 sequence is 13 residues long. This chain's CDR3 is CASSSGVNGGAFF. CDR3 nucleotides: TGTGCCAGCAGTTCCGGGGTCAACGGTGGAGCTTTCTTT. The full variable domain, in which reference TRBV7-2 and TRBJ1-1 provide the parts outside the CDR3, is GAGVSQSPSNKVTEKGKDVELRCDPISGHTALYWYRQSLGQGLEFLIYFQGNSAPDKSGLPSDRFSAERTGGSVSTLTIQRTQQEDSAVYLCASSSGVNGGAFFGQGTRLTVV.

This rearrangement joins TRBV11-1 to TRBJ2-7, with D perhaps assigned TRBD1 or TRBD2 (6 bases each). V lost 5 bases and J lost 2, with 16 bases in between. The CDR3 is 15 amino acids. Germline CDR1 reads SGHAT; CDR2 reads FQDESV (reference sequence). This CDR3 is CASSTRGASTYEQYF. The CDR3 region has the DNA TGTGCCAGCAGCACAAGGGGGGCCTCAACCTACGAGCAGTACTTC.

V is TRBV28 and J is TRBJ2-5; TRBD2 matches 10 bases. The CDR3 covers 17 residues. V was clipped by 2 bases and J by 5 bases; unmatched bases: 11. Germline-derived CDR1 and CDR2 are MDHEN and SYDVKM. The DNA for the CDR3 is TGTGCCAGCAGTTTACGCAATAGCGGGAGGCCCCGGGAGACCCAGTACTTC. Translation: CASSLRNSGRPRETQYF.

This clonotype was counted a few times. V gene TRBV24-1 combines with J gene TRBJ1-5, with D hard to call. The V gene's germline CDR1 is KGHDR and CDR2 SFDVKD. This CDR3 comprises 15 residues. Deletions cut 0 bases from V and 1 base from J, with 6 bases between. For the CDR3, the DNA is TGTGCCACCAGTGATTTGACGGCGAGCAATCAGCCCCAGCATTTT. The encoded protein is CATSDLTASNQPQHF.

CDR3 sequence (DNA): TGTGCCCCGGGGGGTGACGGCGGAAACACCATATATTTT. Amino acid sequence: CAPGGDGGNTIYF. The chain recombines TRBV7-9 with TRBJ1-3; possible D gene TRBD1, 5 bases. CDR3 length: 13 residues. Trimming cost V 11 bases and J 4 bases, with 15 bases left between them. CDR1 and CDR2 (germline): SEHNR, FQNEAQ (reference sequence).

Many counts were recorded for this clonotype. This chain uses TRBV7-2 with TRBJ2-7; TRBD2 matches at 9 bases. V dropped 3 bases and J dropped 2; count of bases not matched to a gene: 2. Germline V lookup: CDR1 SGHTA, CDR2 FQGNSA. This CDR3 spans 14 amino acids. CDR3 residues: CASSLTSGPYEQYF. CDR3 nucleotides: TGTGCCAGCAGCTTGACTAGCGGTCCCTACGAGCAGTACTTC.

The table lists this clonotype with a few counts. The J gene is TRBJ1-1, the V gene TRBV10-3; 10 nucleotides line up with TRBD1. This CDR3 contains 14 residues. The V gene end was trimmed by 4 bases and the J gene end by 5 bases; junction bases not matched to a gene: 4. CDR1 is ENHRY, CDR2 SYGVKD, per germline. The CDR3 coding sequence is TGTGCCATCAGTGTCGACAGGGGGCGAACTGAAGCTTTCTTT. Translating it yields CAISVDRGRTEAFF.

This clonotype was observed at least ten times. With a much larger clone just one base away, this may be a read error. CDR3: CASSQDIGNTEAFF. The CDR3 bases are TGCGCCAGCAGCCAAGATATCGGGAACACTGAAGCTTTCTTT. The V call is TRBV4-1, the J call TRBJ1-1, with D unclear. CDR1 and CDR2 from the germline V gene are MGHRA and YSYEKL. V was cut by 0 bases and J by 1 base, with 6 bases left in between. This CDR3 comprises 14 residues.

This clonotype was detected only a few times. CDR3 DNA: TGTGCCAGCAGCACGTGGGGGACAGGGACCAATACGCAGTATTTT. Translated, it gives CASSTWGTGTNTQYF. This chain joins TRBV7-9 and TRBJ2-3; 9 positions match TRBD1. From germline, CDR1 is SEHNR and CDR2 FQNEAQ (reference sequence). The CDR3 is made up of 15 amino acids. V shed 5 bases, J shed 7 bases, and the junction held 10 bases outside the gene matches.